This T cell receptor (beta chain) was sequenced for a study of cytomegalovirus exposure and HLA in healthy donors. Regarding the study as a whole: Listed as cytomegalovirus-associated were 150 or so TCR beta chains.

This clone has more than one count but fewer than ten. Its antigen is unknown. CDR3 size: 13 residues. Per germline, CDR1 MNHEY and CDR2 SVGAGI. V was pared by 8 bases and J by 7 bases, with 6 bases of the junction left unmatched. This table comes from immunoSEQ multiplex PCR, and its TCRdb copy is limited to in-frame clones, with some not included. The table has 260,000 or so clones, over 75% seen once. Sequenced material: PBMCs. This TCR was recovered from a young woman in good health and CMV-seronegative. V is TRBV6-5 and J is TRBJ2-2, with 8 positions matching TRBD2. For the CDR3, the DNA is TGTGCCAGCCGGGAGGGCCTTGTCGGGGAGCTGTTTTTT. Translated: CASREGLVGELFF.